Listed below are T cell receptor beta chains from one sample, sequenced in a study of blood T cell repertoires in COVID-19. Here immunoSEQ multiplex PCR was the method, and the copy in TCRdb shows in-frame clones only, minus some. The sample records 200,000 to 250,000 clones, 85% to 95% being singletons. Sequenced input: PBMCs or T cells enriched from blood (not recorded which). The receptor set was obtained from a young woman who had recovered from COVID-19. The CDR3 runs from the conserved cysteine through the conserved F or W. D genes are given only for firm matches. Rows give clone size only sometimes, using once, few, many, or a class for an expanded clone.

d_call	v_call	j_call	clone_size	cdr3_aa	cdr3_nt
TRBD2	TRBV5-1	TRBJ2-2	once	CASSLGGRSTGELFF	TGCGCCAGCAGCTTGGGCGGGAGGTCCACCGGGGAGCTGTTTTTT
TRBD2	TRBV5-1	TRBJ2-7	.	CASSLVAPGTRKEQYF	TGCGCCAGCAGCTTGGTGGCCCCCGGGACTAGGAAAGAGCAGTACTTC
.	TRBV12-3/TRBV12-4	TRBJ1-1	.	CASTFGGASAFF	TGTGCCAGCACATTTGGGGGGGCCTCAGCTTTCTTT
.	TRBV29-1	TRBJ2-3	.	CSVERREMAFADTQYF	TGCAGCGTTGAAAGGAGGGAGATGGCTTTCGCAGATACGCAGTATTTT
.	TRBV21-1	TRBJ2-7	once	CASIPGQGIALGREQYF	TGTGCCAGCATCCCGGGACAGGGGATCGCGCTTGGAAGGGAGCAGTACTTC
TRBD2	TRBV5-6	TRBJ2-3	.	CASSLLSAGAPTDTQYF	TGTGCCAGCAGCTTGCTTTCGGCGGGAGCCCCCACAGATACGCAGTATTTT
.	TRBV11-3	TRBJ2-2	.	CASSLPPGTGELFF	TGTGCCAGCAGCCTTCCCCCGGGCACCGGGGAGCTGTTTTTT
TRBD2	TRBV5-4	TRBJ2-1	once	CASSSDRTSGEYNEQFF	TGTGCCAGCAGCTCTGACCGGACTAGCGGGGAGTACAATGAGCAGTTCTTC
TRBD1	TRBV10-3	TRBJ1-1	.	CAISLGTGETEAFF	TGTGCCATCAGTTTAGGGACAGGGGAAACTGAAGCTTTCTTT
.	TRBV9	TRBJ1-5	.	CASSAGHSPYSNQPQHF	TGTGCCAGCAGCGCGGGACATTCCCCATATAGCAATCAGCCCCAGCATTTT
.	TRBV12-5	TRBJ1-1	.	CASGLVSGRDTEAFF	TGTGCTAGTGGTTTGGTATCAGGCAGGGACACTGAAGCTTTCTTT
.	TRBV5-5	TRBJ2-1	.	CASSVSEGFVYHEQFF	TGTGCCAGCAGCGTTTCGGAGGGGTTTGTCTACCATGAGCAGTTCTTC
.	TRBV28	TRBJ1-5	.	CAGSGSNQPQHF	TGTGCCGGTTCGGGGAGCAATCAGCCCCAGCATTTT
.	TRBV10-3	TRBJ1-1	once	CAISGGDGSYTEAFF	TGTGCCATCAGCGGAGGGGACGGTTCCTACACTGAAGCTTTCTTT
TRBD2	TRBV5-1	TRBJ2-7	once	CASSLGTSGGDEQYF	TGCGCCAGCAGTTTGGGGACTAGCGGGGGTGATGAGCAGTACTTC
.	TRBV12-3/TRBV12-4	TRBJ1-1	.	CASSFGRTEVVF	TGTGCCAGCAGTTTCGGTCGGACAGAGGTCGTTTTT
.	TRBV6-5	TRBJ1-4	.	CASSYSGSRNEKLFF	TGTGCCAGCAGTTACTCGGGCAGCCGAAATGAAAAACTGTTTTTT
.	TRBV19	TRBJ1-2	few	CASSTGTQYGYTF	TGTGCCAGTAGTACGGGGACTCAGTATGGCTACACCTTC